This record concerns one T cell receptor (beta chain) sequence. Generated by immunoSEQ multiplex PCR, the TCRdb table keeps only in-frame clones and is missing some. The profile covers about 2 million clones, with about 95% appearing a single time and more than 0.95% taken by the ten largest. The data belong to a study of shared clonotypes between healthy human individuals. Germline CDR1 LGHNA, CDR2 YSLEER. The ends were cut back, 1 base at V and 0 bases at J, with 7 bases in the middle. The CDR3 length is 14 residues. CD45RO-negative CD8 cells positively selected for CCR7 made up the naive population, which excluded terminally differentiated effector memory CD45RA+ cells.

This clonotype was obtained from a man between 18 and 29 years old in good health. The chain joins TRBV4-3 to TRBJ2-7; D uncertain. The specimen sequenced was naive CD8+ T cells sorted from blood. The CDR3 sequence is CASSQGIFSYEQYF. In nucleotides, the CDR3 is TGCGCCAGCAGCCAAGGGATATTCTCCTACGAGCAGTACTTC.